This is a list of T cell receptor beta chains from one sample in a study of blood T cell repertoires in COVID-19. The assay was immunoSEQ multiplex PCR, and TCRdb's table has in-frame clones only and misses some. The sample shows 200,000 or so clones, about 84% of them seen only once. Sequencing used peripheral blood. The origin of the receptors is a person between 65 and 79 years old with COVID-19, enrolled during active disease. Each CDR3 is given with its conserved first and last residue. D genes are given only for firm matches. Clone sizes are given selectively: once, few, many, or a class where the clone is expanded.

V: TRBV28; size: NA; J: TRBJ2-2; D: TRBD2; DNA: TGTGCCAGCAGCCCCTTGGGACTAGCGGGGAACACCGGGGAGCTGTTTTTT; CDR3: CASSPLGLAGNTGELFF
V: TRBV28; size: NA; J: TRBJ2-3; D: NA; DNA: TGTGCCAGCAGTTTATCATCCACAGATACGCAGTATTTT; CDR3: CASSLSSTDTQYF
V: TRBV4-3; size: once; J: TRBJ2-1; D: NA; DNA: TGCGCCAGCAGCCAAGATAGGCGGGCCTACAATGAGCAGTTCTTC; CDR3: CASSQDRRAYNEQFF
V: TRBV27; size: NA; J: TRBJ1-5; D: TRBD1; DNA: TGTGCCAGCAGTCCAGACAGGGGTGAGAGCAATCAGCCCCAGCATTTT; CDR3: CASSPDRGESNQPQHF
V: TRBV6-1; size: NA; J: TRBJ1-6; D: NA; DNA: TGTGCCAGCAGTGAATTTAGGACGGCGGGGCAGTCACCCCTCCACTTT; CDR3: CASSEFRTAGQSPLHF
V: TRBV19; size: NA; J: TRBJ2-2; D: TRBD2; DNA: TGTGCCAGTAGTATGGGACTAGCGGCCTCGAACACCGGGGAGCTGTTTTTT; CDR3: CASSMGLAASNTGELFF
V: TRBV5-1; size: NA; J: TRBJ2-1; D: TRBD1; DNA: TGCGCCAGCAGCTCGCCAGGCGGACAGGGAGTGTCCTACAATGAGCAGTTCTTC; CDR3: CASSSPGGQGVSYNEQFF
V: TRBV24-1; size: NA; J: TRBJ2-2; D: NA; DNA: TGTGCCACCAGTGATTTCGGCGGGATCGACACCGGGGAGCTGTTTTTT; CDR3: CATSDFGGIDTGELFF
V: TRBV6-1; size: NA; J: TRBJ1-5; D: TRBD1; DNA: TGTGCCAGCAGTGAAAGGGGGCGCGGGAATCAGCCCCAGCATTTT; CDR3: CASSERGRGNQPQHF
V: TRBV7-2; size: few; J: TRBJ2-7; D: NA; DNA: TGTGCCAGCAGCTCAACTTCCGGGTTCGAGCAGTACTTC; CDR3: CASSSTSGFEQYF
V: TRBV7-3; size: NA; J: TRBJ2-1; D: NA; DNA: TGTGCCAGCAGTCTAGCCACGCCCTACAATGAGCAGTTCTTC; CDR3: CASSLATPYNEQFF
V: TRBV4-2; size: once; J: TRBJ2-3; D: NA; DNA: TGTGCCAGCAGCCAAGGACTACCCACAGATACGCAGTATTTT; CDR3: CASSQGLPTDTQYF
V: TRBV3-1/TRBV3-2; size: NA; J: TRBJ2-2; D: NA; DNA: TGTGCCAGCAGCCCTCAACAGACCGGGGAGCTGTTTTTT; CDR3: CASSPQQTGELFF
V: TRBV6-6; size: NA; J: TRBJ2-1; D: NA; DNA: TGTGCCAGCAGTTGGACTACCGACAATGAGCAGTTCTTC; CDR3: CASSWTTDNEQFF
V: TRBV5-1; size: NA; J: TRBJ2-7; D: TRBD1; DNA: TGCGCCAGCAGCTTTGGACAGGGGAACGACGAGCAGTACTTC; CDR3: CASSFGQGNDEQYF
V: TRBV7-3; size: NA; J: TRBJ2-1; D: TRBD2; DNA: TGTGCCAGCAGCCTACTGGCTAGCGGGGAGGGTCACAATGAGCAGTTCTTC; CDR3: CASSLLASGEGHNEQFF
V: TRBV6-1; size: NA; J: TRBJ2-3; D: TRBD2; DNA: TGTGCCAGCAGTGTAGCGGGAGGGCCCTCAGATACGCAGTATTTT; CDR3: CASSVAGGPSDTQYF
V: TRBV27; size: NA; J: TRBJ2-3; D: TRBD2; DNA: TGTGCCAGCAGCCTAGCGGGGGGAGTAGATACGCAGTATTTT; CDR3: CASSLAGGVDTQYF
V: TRBV6-6; size: NA; J: TRBJ1-2; D: NA; DNA: TGTGCCACCGCCGGACCTGGGAGTGGCTACACCTTC; CDR3: CATAGPGSGYTF
V: TRBV14; size: NA; J: TRBJ2-2; D: NA; DNA: TGTGCCAGCAGCCAAGATTGGCAGAATGCGAACACCGGGGAGCTGTTTTTT; CDR3: CASSQDWQNANTGELFF
V: TRBV7-8; size: NA; J: TRBJ2-7; D: NA; DNA: TGTGCCAGCAGCGTACAGGACGAGCAGTACTTC; CDR3: CASSVQDEQYF
V: TRBV11-2; size: NA; J: TRBJ2-3; D: NA; DNA: TGTGCCAGCGGTACTAGCCGGGGCACAGATACGCAGTATTTT; CDR3: CASGTSRGTDTQYF
V: TRBV7-2; size: NA; J: TRBJ1-3; D: NA; DNA: TGTGCCAGCAGCTTTGAGGGCACCATATATTTT; CDR3: CASSFEGTIYF
V: TRBV7-2; size: NA; J: TRBJ1-2; D: NA; DNA: TGTGCCAGCAGCTTAGAGGAGTCGGGGAGGGGTTCCGGCTACACCTTC; CDR3: CASSLEESGRGSGYTF
V: TRBV27; size: NA; J: TRBJ2-7; D: TRBD1; DNA: TGTGCCAGCAGTCAAAACAACCCCGGGGACAGGGTCGCCGAGCAGTACTTC; CDR3: CASSQNNPGDRVAEQYF
V: TRBV3-1/TRBV3-2; size: NA; J: TRBJ2-2; D: TRBD2; DNA: TGTGCCAGCAGCCAAGATATGGGAGGGGCGAAAACCGGGGAGCTGTTTTTT; CDR3: CASSQDMGGAKTGELFF
V: TRBV5-4; size: NA; J: TRBJ1-6; D: TRBD1; DNA: TGTGCCAGCAGATCCGGACAGGCCTCGAATTCACCCCTCCACTTT; CDR3: CASRSGQASNSPLHF
V: TRBV6-5; size: NA; J: TRBJ1-5; D: NA; DNA: TGTGCCAGCATGAAGGGGTCCCTCAATCAGCCCCAGCATTTT; CDR3: CASMKGSLNQPQHF
V: TRBV27; size: NA; J: TRBJ2-2; D: TRBD1; DNA: TGTGCCAGCAGTCGGACAGGGGGCGCCGGCGGGGAGCTGTTTTTT; CDR3: CASSRTGGAGGELFF
V: TRBV11-3; size: NA; J: TRBJ2-1; D: NA; DNA: TGTGCCAGCAGCTTAGGGCGGAACAATGAGCAGTTCTTC; CDR3: CASSLGRNNEQFF
V: TRBV28; size: NA; J: TRBJ2-3; D: TRBD2; DNA: TGTGCCAGCAGTCTCGGACTAGCGGGAGGTCGTAGCACAGATACGCAGTATTTT; CDR3: CASSLGLAGGRSTDTQYF
V: TRBV25-1; size: NA; J: TRBJ2-5; D: NA; DNA: TGTGCCAGCAGTGACCTGGGGGCGGGAGAGACCCAGTACTTC; CDR3: CASSDLGAGETQYF
V: TRBV5-8; size: NA; J: TRBJ2-5; D: TRBD1; DNA: TGTGCCAGCAGCAAGACAGGGTGGGAGACCCAGTACTTC; CDR3: CASSKTGWETQYF
V: TRBV2; size: NA; J: TRBJ2-1; D: TRBD2; DNA: TGTGCCAGCATCTTAGCGGGAGGGCCTTACAATGAGCAGTTCTTC; CDR3: CASILAGGPYNEQFF
V: TRBV15; size: NA; J: TRBJ1-5; D: NA; DNA: TGTGCCACCAGCAGAGATCATGGAGGTTTTTTGGGATTCGGGTCGCATCAGCCCCAGCATTTT; CDR3: CATSRDHGGFLGFGSHQPQHF
V: TRBV4-1; size: NA; J: TRBJ1-6; D: TRBD1; DNA: TGCGCCAGCAGCCATGGGACAGAAAATTCACCCCTCCACTTT; CDR3: CASSHGTENSPLHF
V: TRBV6-5; size: NA; J: TRBJ2-2; D: NA; DNA: TGTGCCAGCAGTTTAACATCGAACACCGGGGAGCTGTTTTTT; CDR3: CASSLTSNTGELFF
V: TRBV5-6; size: NA; J: TRBJ2-5; D: NA; DNA: TGTGCCAGCAGCTTGGTTCGGGAAGGGAAAGAGACCCAGTACTTC; CDR3: CASSLVREGKETQYF
V: TRBV3-1/TRBV3-2; size: NA; J: TRBJ1-3; D: NA; DNA: TGTGCCAGCAGCCAAGTCCAGGGATCTGGAAACACCATATATTTT; CDR3: CASSQVQGSGNTIYF
V: TRBV6-5; size: NA; J: TRBJ1-4; D: NA; DNA: TGTGCCAGCAGTTACTCGAGATCTAATGAAAAACTGTTTTTT; CDR3: CASSYSRSNEKLFF
V: TRBV11-2; size: few; J: TRBJ2-5; D: NA; DNA: TGTGCCAGCAGCTTAGGTCGACAGATAGAGACCCAGTACTTC; CDR3: CASSLGRQIETQYF
V: TRBV29-1; size: NA; J: TRBJ2-2; D: NA; DNA: TGCAGCGTTGACACATCCGGGAGTGGTTCCGGGGAGCTGTTTTTT; CDR3: CSVDTSGSGSGELFF
V: TRBV7-9; size: NA; J: TRBJ2-1; D: NA; DNA: TGTGCCAGCAACCAGGGTGGGTACAATGAGCAGTTCTTC; CDR3: CASNQGGYNEQFF
V: TRBV6-5; size: NA; J: TRBJ2-7; D: NA; DNA: TGTGCCAGCAGAGGGGATGTTTCCTACGAGCAGTACTTC; CDR3: CASRGDVSYEQYF
V: TRBV6-2/TRBV6-3; size: NA; J: TRBJ2-2; D: TRBD2; DNA: TGTGCCAGCAGTTACCCTAGCGGGGGGGCCCCCGGGGAGCTGTTTTTT; CDR3: CASSYPSGGAPGELFF